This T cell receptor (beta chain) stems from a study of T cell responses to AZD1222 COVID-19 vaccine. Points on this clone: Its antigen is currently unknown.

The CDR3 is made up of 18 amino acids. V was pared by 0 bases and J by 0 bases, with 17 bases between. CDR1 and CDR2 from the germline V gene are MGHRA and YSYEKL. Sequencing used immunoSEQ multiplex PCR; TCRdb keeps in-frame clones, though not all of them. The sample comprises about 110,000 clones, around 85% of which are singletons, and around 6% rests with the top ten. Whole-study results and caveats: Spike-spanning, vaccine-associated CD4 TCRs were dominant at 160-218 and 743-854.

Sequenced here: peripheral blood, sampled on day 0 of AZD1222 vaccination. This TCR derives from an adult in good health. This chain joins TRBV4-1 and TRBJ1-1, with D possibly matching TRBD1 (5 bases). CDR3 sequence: CASSQDPNRDGLNTEAFF. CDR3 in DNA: TGCGCCAGCAGCCAAGATCCCAACCGGGACGGATTGAACACTGAAGCTTTCTTT.